This T cell receptor beta chain derives from a study of identical twins. Overall study findings and caveats: In monozygotic twins, models underestimated the sharing of out-of-frame TCR alpha.

The CDR3 extends over 12 amino acids. V gave up 5 bases and J gave up 11 bases, with 13 bases separating them. Germline lookup yields CDR1 SEHNR and CDR2 FQNEAQ (reference sequence). As regards this clonotype: Antigen: not known.

MiXCR, applied by TCRdb to the 5' RACE reads, yields one record per CDR3 protein. Of roughly 720,000 distinct CDR3 sequences detected, roughly 18% appear once; the ten largest clones hold roughly 14%. These data were also reused for a study on T cells expressing NK-cell markers. That report adds: The authors applied an anti-gamma-delta TCR antibody in several experiments, and it restricted sorting to alpha-beta TCR T cells. Dominant NKG2C+ clonotype frequencies of roughly 1.0-7.5% of CD8+ T cells were measured in more than five donors. Expanded clones of NKG2C+ T cells had an unclear HCMV specificity.

This sequence originates from a young woman in good health. The specimen was PBMCs. The chain is built from TRBV7-9 and TRBJ2-1, with a possible D match to TRBD1 (5 bases). CDR3 sequence reads: CASSPQGWQQFF. The CDR3 nucleotides are TGTGCCAGCAGCCCCCAGGGATGGCAGCAGTTCTTC.